This TCR beta chain was documented in a study of a mutant IDH1 vaccine in newly diagnosed glioma. Study background: Treated patients comprised about 60% males and approximately 38% females, mean age roughly 44 years. Study outcomes and limitations: Induction of immune responses by the vaccine occurred in more than 85% of patients.

This sample's time point: baseline, week 1 (first vaccination visit). Treatment given: pre-vaccination baseline after standard-of-care therapy. Using immunoSEQ multiplex PCR, the repertoire was profiled, and TCRdb retains in-frame clones only, with some absent. The sample gives tens of thousands of clones, over 60% of which show up once; approximately 2% is in the top ten. Details on this clone: Its antigen remains unidentified.

This sequence was found in a middle-aged woman with glioma. The sequencing here drew on PBMCs, taken from a glioma patient treated with radiotherapy, temozolomide or both.

The DNA of the CDR3 is TGCGCCAGCAGCTTCCAAGGGGATGGCGAGCAGTACTTC. It specifies CASSFQGDGEQYF. The V and J genes are TRBV5-1 and TRBJ2-7, with D possibly matching TRBD1 (5 bases). Germline V CDR1 and CDR2: SGHRS, YFSETQ. The CDR3 contains 13 residues. Trimming removed 2 bases at V and 6 bases at J, with 12 bases between.